Presented here are 18 T cell receptor beta chains from one specimen sequenced in a study of blood T cell repertoires in COVID-19. Measured with immunoSEQ multiplex PCR; TCRdb has only the in-frame clones, and not every one. The sample holds some 40,000 clones, roughly 80% seen once. Input material: peripheral blood. These receptors originate from a man between 60 and 70 years old in a cohort sampled during active COVID-19.

This chain uses TRBV7-3 with TRBJ2-5, with D possibly TRBD1 on 5 matching bases. The CDR3 covers 14 residues. Germline lookup yields CDR1 SGHTA and CDR2 FQGTGA. Trimming removed 6 bases at V and 0 bases at J, with 11 bases between. The DNA of the CDR3 is TGTGCCAGCAGTGCAGGGTCGTACCAAGAGACCCAGTACTTC. This sequence encodes CASSAGSYQETQYF.

In DNA form, the CDR3 reads TGCGCCAGCAGCTCGGACGGGAGGGCTTACTACGAGCAGTACTTC. Translation: CASSSDGRAYYEQYF. This chain links TRBV5-1 with TRBJ2-7; 8 positions match TRBD2. The germline CDR1 and CDR2 sequences are SGHRS and YFSETQ. The CDR3 has 15 amino acids. V lost 3 bases, J lost 3 bases, and 8 bases stayed unmatched.

The V gene is TRBV19, the J gene TRBJ2-3; D is uncertain. CDR1 LNHDA and CDR2 SQIVND come from the germline V gene (reference sequence). V was cut by 6 bases and J by 5 bases, with 9 bases left in between. The CDR3 covers 12 residues. Here the CDR3 DNA reads TGTGCCAGTAGCCCTTCCCGAGATACGCAGTATTTT. Amino acids: CASSPSRDTQYF. Full variable domain (outside the CDR3, taken from reference TRBV19 and TRBJ2-3): DGGITQSPKYLFRKEGQNVTLSCEQNLNHDAMYWYRQDPGQGLRLIYYSQIVNDFQKGDIAEGYSVSREKKESFPLTVTSAQKNPTAFYLCASSPSRDTQYFGPGTRLTVL.

This clone was detected a few times. The chain recombines TRBV4-1 with TRBJ1-4; 7 bases line up with TRBD1. There are 20 residues in the CDR3. Germline V gene sequence: CDR1 MGHRA, CDR2 YSYEKL. V was clipped by 2 bases and J by 4 bases; unmatched bases: 19. As DNA, the CDR3 is TGCGCCAGCAGCCAACTCAACCTAAGGGGGCCAAGGCGGGGTAATGAAAAACTGTTTTTT. Translated, it gives CASSQLNLRGPRRGNEKLFF.

The chain is built from TRBV6-4 and TRBJ2-6; no clear D gene. In germline, CDR1 is MRHNA, CDR2 SNTAGT. Trimming removed 5 bases from V and 0 bases from J, with 8 bases in between. This CDR3 is 15 amino acids long. The CDR3 sequence is CASSTDSSGANVLTF. The DNA of the CDR3 is TGTGCCAGCAGTACTGACTCCTCTGGGGCCAACGTCCTGACTTTC.

The chain is built from TRBV18 and TRBJ2-7; 9 positions agree with TRBD1. The CDR3 sequence is 15 residues long. V gave up 0 bases and J gave up 6 bases; unmatched junction bases: 6. CDR1 is KGHSH, CDR2 LQKENI, per germline. CDR3: CASSPPGQGILEQYF. The CDR3, as DNA: TGTGCCAGCTCACCACCGGGACAGGGTATTCTCGAGCAGTACTTC.

This rearrangement joins TRBV12-5 to TRBJ2-7; D is possibly TRBD1 (7 bases). V lost 6 bases and J 2 bases, leaving 11 bases between the germline ends. This CDR3 spans 13 amino acids. Germline V gene data show CDR1 as LGHNT and CDR2 as FRNRAP. The CDR3 region has the DNA TGTGCTAGTGGGACAGGGACTCCCTACGAGCAGTACTTC. Protein product: CASGTGTPYEQYF.

The chain has TRBV27 and TRBJ2-5; 8 nucleotides align to TRBD2. Germline V CDR1 and CDR2: MNHEY, SMNVEV (reference sequence). CDR3 length: 13 amino acids. After removal of 6 bases from V and 2 bases from J, the junction contained 2 bases not matched to a gene. The CDR3 nucleotides read TGTGCCAGCAGAACTAGCGGACAAGAGACCCAGTACTTC. This codes for CASRTSGQETQYF.

This clone was found once. The gene calls are TRBV4-3 and TRBJ2-5; the match to TRBD2 covers 7 bases. The CDR3 is 16 residues long. J gave up 1 base and V 0 bases, and 5 bases lay outside the gene matches. From germline, CDR1 is LGHNA and CDR2 YSLEER. CDR3 nucleotide sequence: TGCGCCAGCAGCCAAGATAGGGCTAGCGGCCAAGAGACCCAGTACTTC. It codes for CASSQDRASGQETQYF.

The chain links TRBV7-9 to TRBJ2-4; weak D call: TRBD2 (7 bases). The V gene lost 4 bases and the J gene lost 8 bases, with 15 bases spanning the gap. CDR1 is SEHNR and CDR2 is FQNEAQ in the germline V gene (reference sequence). The CDR3 has 14 amino acids. As DNA, the CDR3 is TGTGCCAGCAGCTCTAGGGGGGGTTTGGACATTCAGTACTTC. Amino acid sequence: CASSSRGGLDIQYF.

The genes are TRBV7-7 and TRBJ2-5, with D tentatively TRBD1 (5 bases). With 1 base removed from V and 9 bases from J, the gap between germline ends came to 9 bases. CDR1 and CDR2 from the germline V gene are SSHAT and FNYEAQ (reference sequence). The CDR3 sequence is 12 residues long. The CDR3 bases are TGTGCCAGCAGCTTAGACAGGTCGGCCCAGTACTTC. As protein: CASSLDRSAQYF.

The gene calls are TRBV7-9 and TRBJ1-2; tentative D call: TRBD1 (5 bases). The CDR3 has 16 amino acids. The germline CDR1 and CDR2 sequences are SEHNR and FQNEAQ (reference sequence). Trimming stripped 1 base from V and 4 bases from J, with 16 bases between. The CDR3 sequence is CASSLVGGDKVYGYTF. The CDR3 DNA sequence: TGTGCCAGCAGCTTAGTGGGAGGGGATAAGGTCTATGGCTACACCTTC.

This chain links TRBV5-5 with TRBJ2-7, with TRBD1 identical over 11 bases. Germline lookup yields CDR1 SGHKS and CDR2 YYEKEE (reference sequence). V shed 5 bases and J 6 bases; nucleotides not matched to a gene: 4. The CDR3 totals 13 residues. The CDR3: CASRRTGGLEQYF. CDR3 nucleotides: TGTGCCAGCAGGAGGACAGGGGGCCTCGAGCAGTACTTC.

Concerning this clone: Within the sample, other DNA sequences also encode this same CDR3. The chain combines TRBV29-1 with TRBJ1-1; 9 positions agree with TRBD1. This CDR3 region has 13 residues. Germline V lookup: CDR1 SQVTM, CDR2 ANQGSEA. The V gene end was trimmed by 6 bases and the J gene end by 1 base; junction bases not matched to a gene: 3. The DNA of the CDR3 is TGCAGCGTAACGGGACAGGGGAACACTGAAGCTTTCTTT. It encodes CSVTGQGNTEAFF.

The chain joins TRBV28 to TRBJ1-6; TRBD1 is a possible D gene (6 bases). CDR3 size: 15 residues. Germline V lookup: CDR1 MDHEN, CDR2 SYDVKM. Trimming cost V 6 bases and J 5 bases, with 14 bases left between them. CDR3 protein: CASRGTGPNNSPLHF. The CDR3 region has the DNA TGTGCCAGCAGGGGAACAGGGCCGAATAATTCACCCCTCCACTTT.

This clone was seen a single time. The DNA for the CDR3 is TGTGCCATCAGTTTAACCACAGGGGAGCAGTACTTC. Translation gives CAISLTTGEQYF. The chain is built from TRBV10-3 and TRBJ2-7; D might be TRBD1 (6 bases). Trimming left V 5 bases short and J 7 bases short, with 12 bases between. The CDR3 covers 12 residues. CDR1 and CDR2 (germline): ENHRY, SYGVKD.

The genes are TRBV3-1 (or the pseudogene TRBV3-2) and TRBJ2-1; 8 nucleotides align to TRBD2. Trimming took 6 bases from V and 4 from J; bases not matched to a gene: 8. Germline lookup yields CDR1 LGHDT and CDR2 YNNKEL (reference sequence). CDR3 length: 15 amino acids. In DNA, the CDR3 is TGTGCCAGCAGGAGGGACCGGGAGGGATACAATGAGCAGTTCTTC. The encoded protein is CASRRDREGYNEQFF.

This chain links TRBV21-1 with TRBJ2-7; the DNA was not compared with TRBD1, the D call given in the table. TRBV21-1 is noted as a pseudogene. The CDR3 extends over 14 amino acids. The CDR3 spells CATRGTGLSYEQYF. CDR3 nucleotides: TGTGCCACCCGAGGGACAGGCCTTTCCTACGAGCAGTACTTC.